A selection of T cell receptor beta chains follows, all from one sample in a study of shared clonotypes between healthy human individuals. The method was immunoSEQ multiplex PCR; TCRdb's version includes in-frame clones alone and lacks a portion of them. Counted here are around 1.5 million clones, 95% to 99% occurring once; the ten biggest clones make up 0.4% to 0.55%. Sequencing was done on a sample of naive CD4+ T cells sorted from blood. The receptors stem from a man aged 25 to 45 in good health. Both conserved end residues are part of each CDR3. The D gene is left open where the match is weak. A row's size may be missing; if present it is once, few, many or a size class.

j_gene	v_gene	abundance	d_gene	CDR3nt	CDR3aa
TRBJ2-1	TRBV10-3	-	-	TGTGCCATCAGTGACCGAGACACCGCGAATGAGCAGTTCTTC	CAISDRDTANEQFF
TRBJ1-1	TRBV28	-	-	TGTGCCAGCAGTCTCTCCGGAATGAACACTGAAGCTTTCTTT	CASSLSGMNTEAFF
TRBJ1-2	TRBV5-1	-	-	TGCGCCAGCAGCTTCAGAGAAAACTATGGCTACACCTTC	CASSFRENYGYTF
TRBJ2-7	TRBV5-6	-	TRBD2	TGTGCCAGCAGCTTGGGACTAGCGGGAGGGATTCGATACGAGCAGTACTTC	CASSLGLAGGIRYEQYF
TRBJ2-7	TRBV5-6	-	-	TGTGCCAGCAGCCGAAAGACTAGGAGGACAACCTACGAGCAGTACTTC	CASSRKTRRTTYEQYF
TRBJ1-1	TRBV30	-	-	TGTGCCTGGAACGATGGGAACACTGAAGCTTTCTTT	CAWNDGNTEAFF
TRBJ1-5	TRBV10-3	-	-	TGTGCCACCCAGGGTCTTGGGAATCAGCCCCAGCATTTT	CATQGLGNQPQHF
TRBJ2-1	TRBV7-9	-	TRBD2	TGTGCCAGCAGCTTAGAGAAAGTCAGACTAGCCGAGCAGTTCTTC	CASSLEKVRLAEQFF
TRBJ2-3	TRBV10-1	-	-	TGCGCCAGCAGTAACGATGTCGATACGCAGTATTTT	CASSNDVDTQYF
TRBJ2-5	TRBV7-7	-	-	TGTGCCAGCAGCTCACAGGGAGGTTATGACCAAGAGACCCAGTACTTC	CASSSQGGYDQETQYF
TRBJ2-7	TRBV7-8	-	TRBD2	TGTGCCAGCAGCTTCCACCGGGACTACTCCTACGAGCAGTACTTC	CASSFHRDYSYEQYF
TRBJ2-2	TRBV19	-	-	TGTGCCAGTAGTGTCCCATTTGCGACCGGGGAGCTGTTTTTT	CASSVPFATGELFF
TRBJ2-2	TRBV7-2	-	-	TGTGCCAGCACCAAGGGGGGACCAAACACCGGGGAGCTGTTTTTT	CASTKGGPNTGELFF
TRBJ2-7	TRBV27	-	-	TGTGCCAGCAGCCCCCGAACAGATGGCTCCTACGAGCAGTACTTC	CASSPRTDGSYEQYF
TRBJ1-5	TRBV7-2	-	-	TGTGCCAGCAGCGAATCCGGGACGACTAATCAGCCCCAGCATTTT	CASSESGTTNQPQHF
TRBJ2-7	TRBV6-1	-	-	TGTGCCAGCAGTGAAGCGGCGGTTAGCTACGAGCAGTACTTC	CASSEAAVSYEQYF
TRBJ1-1	TRBV7-2	-	-	TGTGCCAGCAGCCCCCGGGAATACACTGAAGCTTTCTTT	CASSPREYTEAFF
TRBJ1-1	TRBV4-1	-	TRBD1	TGCGCCAGCAGCCAAGATCAGGCAGGGGGGTTCTACACTGAAGCTTTCTTT	CASSQDQAGGFYTEAFF
TRBJ2-7	TRBV28	-	TRBD2	TGTGCCAGCCGGACTAGCGGGAGCTACGAGCAGTACTTC	CASRTSGSYEQYF
TRBJ2-1	TRBV14	-	-	TGTGCCAGCAGCCAACGACTAGAGGCCGGCTACAATGAGCAGTTCTTC	CASSQRLEAGYNEQFF
TRBJ2-1	TRBV28	-	-	TGTGCCAGCAGTATTCCGACCCGATGGAATGAGCAGTTCTTC	CASSIPTRWNEQFF
TRBJ2-7	TRBV19	-	-	TGTGCCAGTCGGGGATTCTACGAGCAGTACTTC	CASRGFYEQYF
TRBJ1-1	TRBV7-2	-	-	TGTGCCAGCAGCTTGACGGTGAACACTGAAGCTTTCTTT	CASSLTVNTEAFF
TRBJ2-1	TRBV6-5	-	TRBD2	TGTGCCAGCAGTCCCAGCGGGGCTTCCTACAATGAGCAGTTCTTC	CASSPSGASYNEQFF
TRBJ2-5	TRBV7-9	-	-	TGTGCCAGCAGCTCGACAGACGAGACCCAGTACTTC	CASSSTDETQYF
TRBJ2-1	TRBV27	-	-	TGTGCCAGCAGTGCGAACATCAATGAGCAGTTCTTC	CASSANINEQFF
TRBJ1-4	TRBV2	-	TRBD1	TGTGCCAGCAGTGAACAGGGGGCGAACACTAATGAAAAACTGTTTTTT	CASSEQGANTNEKLFF
TRBJ2-7	TRBV4-3	-	-	TGCGCCAGCAGCCAACTGTACGGTGTGCCGGTCGCAACAGGTCCCTACGAGCAGTACTTC	CASSQLYGVPVATGPYEQYF
TRBJ1-1	TRBV5-1	-	-	TGCGCCAGCAGCCGGAAGAGGGACACTGAAGCTTTCTTT	CASSRKRDTEAFF
TRBJ2-5	TRBV5-1	-	-	TGCGCCAGCAGCTTTACCAGGGAGACCCAGTACTTC	CASSFTRETQYF
TRBJ1-4	TRBV28	-	-	TGTGCCAGCAGTCCCTCTGGGCGCCCTAATGAAAAACTGTTTTTT	CASSPSGRPNEKLFF
TRBJ1-1	TRBV11-2	-	-	TGTGCCAGCAGCCCAGCCTTCCCGACAGTAGGCACTGAAGCTTTCTTT	CASSPAFPTVGTEAFF
TRBJ2-7	TRBV9	-	-	TGTGCCAGCAGCCCCCGGGGTCAGGGGGGCTACGAGCAGTACTTC	CASSPRGQGGYEQYF
TRBJ2-1	TRBV4-2	-	TRBD2	TGTGCCAGCAGCCAAGAGCCCCTAGCGGGAACGGGCGATGAGCAGTTCTTC	CASSQEPLAGTGDEQFF
TRBJ2-1	TRBV7-2	-	TRBD2	TGTGCCAGCAGCATTACGACTAGCGGGAGAAATGAGCAGTTCTTC	CASSITTSGRNEQFF
TRBJ1-2	TRBV29-1	-	TRBD1	TGCAGCGCCCTAGGGACAGGGAGAAACTATGGCTACACCTTC	CSALGTGRNYGYTF
TRBJ2-1	TRBV30	-	-	TGTGCCTGGAATCCCCGTGGAGCGGGCCCCTACAATGAGCAGTTCTTC	CAWNPRGAGPYNEQFF
TRBJ2-7	TRBV19	-	-	TGTGCCAGTAGTACAGGACAGTCCTACGAGCAGTACTTC	CASSTGQSYEQYF
TRBJ2-2	TRBV10-1	-	-	TGCGCCAGCAGCGGGGACCCCGGGGAGCTGTTTTTT	CASSGDPGELFF
TRBJ1-2	TRBV11-2	-	-	TGTGCCAGCAGCCGAACAGGGACTCTTGGCTACACCTTC	CASSRTGTLGYTF
TRBJ2-3	TRBV19	-	-	TGTGCCTCCGCGGGGGCTCCAGAACCAGATACGCAGTATTTT	CASAGAPEPDTQYF
TRBJ2-2	TRBV7-6	-	TRBD1	TGTGCCAGCAGCGAGGGACAGGGGAACACCGGGGAGCTGTTTTTT	CASSEGQGNTGELFF
TRBJ2-4	TRBV2	-	-	TGTGCCAGCATGCCGCTCCAGGACGACAAAAACATTCAGTACTTC	CASMPLQDDKNIQYF
TRBJ2-7	TRBV7-3	-	-	TGTGCCAGCAGCCTTCGACCCCAGCCCCTCGAGCAGTACTTC	CASSLRPQPLEQYF
TRBJ2-3	TRBV27	-	-	TGTGCCAGCAGTATAGAAAGGGGAGGAGATACGCAGTATTTT	CASSIERGGDTQYF
TRBJ2-7	TRBV4-1	-	-	TGCGCCAGCAGCCAATACAGGATTTCCTACGAGCAGTACTTC	CASSQYRISYEQYF
TRBJ2-3	TRBV2	-	TRBD2	TGTGCCAGCAGGGATACCGGGACTAGCTATACGCAGTATTTT	CASRDTGTSYTQYF
TRBJ2-7	TRBV28	once	-	TGTGCCAGCAGTTTATCGGGGCCTTCCTACGAGCAGTACTTC	CASSLSGPSYEQYF
TRBJ2-2	TRBV6-1	-	-	TGTGCCAGCAGCGGCACCTTATCATACACCGGGGAGCTGTTTTTT	CASSGTLSYTGELFF